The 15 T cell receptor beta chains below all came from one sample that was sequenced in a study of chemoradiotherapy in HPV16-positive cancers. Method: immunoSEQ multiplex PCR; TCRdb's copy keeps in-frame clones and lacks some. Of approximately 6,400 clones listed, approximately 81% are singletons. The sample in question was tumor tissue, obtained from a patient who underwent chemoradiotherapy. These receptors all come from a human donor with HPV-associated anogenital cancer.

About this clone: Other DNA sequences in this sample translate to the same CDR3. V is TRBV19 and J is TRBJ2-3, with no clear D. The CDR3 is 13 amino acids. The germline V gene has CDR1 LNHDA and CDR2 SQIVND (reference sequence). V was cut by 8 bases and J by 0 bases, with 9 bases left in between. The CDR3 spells CASSGSSTDTQYF. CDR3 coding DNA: TGTGCCAGTTCGGGCAGTAGCACAGATACGCAGTATTTT.

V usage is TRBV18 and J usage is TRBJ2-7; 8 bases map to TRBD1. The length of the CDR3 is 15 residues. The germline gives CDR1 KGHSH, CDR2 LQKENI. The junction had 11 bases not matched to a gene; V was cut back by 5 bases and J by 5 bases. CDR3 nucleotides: TGTGCCAGCTCAAAGGACAGGGAGGTTCTGCACGAGCAGTACTTC. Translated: CASSKDREVLHEQYF.

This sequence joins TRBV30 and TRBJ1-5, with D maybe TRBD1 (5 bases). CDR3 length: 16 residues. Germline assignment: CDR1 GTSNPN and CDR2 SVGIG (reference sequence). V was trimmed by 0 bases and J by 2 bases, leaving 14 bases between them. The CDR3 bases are TGTGCCTGGAGTGTACGGTCTGGGGGTGGCAATCAGCCCCAGCATTTT. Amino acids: CAWSVRSGGGNQPQHF.

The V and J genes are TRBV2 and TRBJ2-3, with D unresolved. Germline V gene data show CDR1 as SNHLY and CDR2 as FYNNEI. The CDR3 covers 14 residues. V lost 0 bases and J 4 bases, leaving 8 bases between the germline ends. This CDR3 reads CASSEAQVADTQYF. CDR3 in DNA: TGTGCCAGCAGTGAAGCCCAGGTGGCAGATACGCAGTATTTT.

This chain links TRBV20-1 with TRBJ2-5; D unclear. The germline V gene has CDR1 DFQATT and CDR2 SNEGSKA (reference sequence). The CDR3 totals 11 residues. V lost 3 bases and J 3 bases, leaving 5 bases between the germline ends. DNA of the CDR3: TGCAGTGCTAGCGGCGAAGAGACCCAGTACTTC. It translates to CSASGEETQYF.

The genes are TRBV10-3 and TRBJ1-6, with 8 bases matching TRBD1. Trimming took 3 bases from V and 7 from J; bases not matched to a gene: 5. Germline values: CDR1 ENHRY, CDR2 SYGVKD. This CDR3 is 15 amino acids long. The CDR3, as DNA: TGTGCCATCAGTGACGACAGGGGTACCAATTCACCCCTCCACTTT. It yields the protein CAISDDRGTNSPLHF.

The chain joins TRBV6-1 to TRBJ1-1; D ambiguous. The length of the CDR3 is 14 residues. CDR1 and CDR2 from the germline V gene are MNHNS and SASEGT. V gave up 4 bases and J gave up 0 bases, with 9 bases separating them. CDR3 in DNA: TGTGCCAGCAGTGTTGACACCGTGAACACTGAAGCTTTCTTT. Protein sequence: CASSVDTVNTEAFF.

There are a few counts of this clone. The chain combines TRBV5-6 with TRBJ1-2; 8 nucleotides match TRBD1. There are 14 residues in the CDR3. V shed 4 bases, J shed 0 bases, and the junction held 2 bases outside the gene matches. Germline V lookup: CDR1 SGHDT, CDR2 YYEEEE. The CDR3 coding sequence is TGTGCCAGCAGCCGACAGGGGTCTAACTATGGCTACACCTTC. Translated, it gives CASSRQGSNYGYTF.

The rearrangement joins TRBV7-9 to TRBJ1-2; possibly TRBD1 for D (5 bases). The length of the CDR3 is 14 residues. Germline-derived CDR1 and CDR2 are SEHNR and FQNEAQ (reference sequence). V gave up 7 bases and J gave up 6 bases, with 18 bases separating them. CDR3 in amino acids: CASNPISREHGYTF. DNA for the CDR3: TGTGCCAGCAACCCCATCTCCAGGGAACATGGCTACACCTTC.

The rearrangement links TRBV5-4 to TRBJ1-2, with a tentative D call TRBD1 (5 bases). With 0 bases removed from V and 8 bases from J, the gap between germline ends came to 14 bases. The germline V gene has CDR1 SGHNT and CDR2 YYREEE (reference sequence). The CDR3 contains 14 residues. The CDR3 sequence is CASSLELGSGGYTF. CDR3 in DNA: TGTGCCAGCAGCTTGGAACTAGGGTCAGGGGGCTACACCTTC.

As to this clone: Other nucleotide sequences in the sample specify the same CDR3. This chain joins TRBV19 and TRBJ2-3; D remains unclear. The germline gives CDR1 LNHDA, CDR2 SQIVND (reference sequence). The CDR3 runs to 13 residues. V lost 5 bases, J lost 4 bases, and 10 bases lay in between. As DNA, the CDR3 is TGTGCCAGTAGTCTTGGGTTGGCAGATACGCAGTATTTT. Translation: CASSLGLADTQYF. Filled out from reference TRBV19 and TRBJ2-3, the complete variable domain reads DGGITQSPKYLFRKEGQNVTLSCEQNLNHDAMYWYRQDPGQGLRLIYYSQIVNDFQKGDIAEGYSVSREKKESFPLTVTSAQKNPTAFYLCASSLGLADTQYFGPGTRLTVL.

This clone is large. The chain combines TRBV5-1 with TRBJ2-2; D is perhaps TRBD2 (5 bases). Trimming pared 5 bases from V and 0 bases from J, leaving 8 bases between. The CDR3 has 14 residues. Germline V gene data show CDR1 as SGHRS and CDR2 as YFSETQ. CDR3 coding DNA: TGCGCCAGCAGGGCGGAGGCGAACACCGGGGAGCTGTTTTTT. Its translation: CASRAEANTGELFF.

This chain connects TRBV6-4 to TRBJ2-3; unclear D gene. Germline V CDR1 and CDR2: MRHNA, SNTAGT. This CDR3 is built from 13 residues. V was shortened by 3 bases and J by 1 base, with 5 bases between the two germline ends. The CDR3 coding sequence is TGTGCCAGCAGTGAAACGGGCACAGATACGCAGTATTTT. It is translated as CASSETGTDTQYF.

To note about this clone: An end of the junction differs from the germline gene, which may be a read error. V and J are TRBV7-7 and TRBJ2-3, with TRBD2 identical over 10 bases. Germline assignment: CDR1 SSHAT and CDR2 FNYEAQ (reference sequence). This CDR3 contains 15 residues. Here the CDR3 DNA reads TGTGCTAGCAGCCCTACTAGCGGGGGCACAGATACGCAGTATTTT. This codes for CASSPTSGGTDTQYF.

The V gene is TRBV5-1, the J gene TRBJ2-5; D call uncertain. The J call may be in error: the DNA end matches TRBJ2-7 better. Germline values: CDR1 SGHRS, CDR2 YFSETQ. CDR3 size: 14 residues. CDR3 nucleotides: TGCGCCAGCAGCATAAGCATGACCTCCTACGAGCAGTACTTC. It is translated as CASSISMTSYEQYF.